This entry lists 16 T cell receptor beta chains sequenced from one sample in a study of CD8 T cells in ankylosing spondylitis. One entry per CDR3 protein results from TCRdb running MiXCR on the 5' RACE reads. The sample records approximately 240,000 distinct CDR3 sequences, over 9.5% being singletons. The sequenced sample was blood, either unsorted or a sorted T cell fraction (not recorded which). These receptors were collected from a male donor with ankylosing spondylitis or in good health (not recorded which).

This clonotype was recorded a few times. The gene calls are TRBV14 and TRBJ1-1, with D tentatively TRBD1 (5 bases). This CDR3 contains 13 residues. Germline V gene data show CDR1 as SGHDN and CDR2 as FVKESK. The ends were cut back, 3 bases at V and 5 bases at J, with 10 bases in the middle. This CDR3 is CASSHSRDTEAFF. In DNA, the CDR3 is TGTGCCAGCAGCCACTCCAGGGATACTGAAGCTTTCTTT. The variable domain in full, with the rest retrieved from reference TRBV14 and TRBJ1-1, is EAGVTQFPSHSVIEKGQTVTLRCDPISGHDNLYWYRRVMGKEIKFLLHFVKESKQDESGMPNNRFLAERTGGTYSTLKVQPAELEDSGVYFCASSHSRDTEAFFGQGTRLTVV.

This clonotype has a count of ten or more. This chain joins TRBV6-2 or TRBV6-3 and TRBJ2-1, with 7 bases identical to TRBD2. Germline values: CDR1 MNHEY, CDR2 SVGEGT. J gave up 9 bases and V 8 bases, and 7 bases lay outside the gene matches. This CDR3 is 12 amino acids long. The CDR3 loop is CASGTSASEQFF. DNA of the CDR3: TGTGCCAGCGGTACTAGCGCTAGTGAGCAGTTCTTC.

V and J are TRBV7-9 and TRBJ2-7; TRBD2 might be the D (5 bases). Trimming stripped 3 bases from V and 3 bases from J, with 12 bases between. The CDR3 extends over 14 amino acids. From germline, CDR1 is SEHNR and CDR2 FQNEAQ (reference sequence). CDR3 sequence reads: CASSFSGWVYEQYF. DNA of the CDR3: TGTGCCAGCAGCTTCTCGGGATGGGTCTACGAGCAGTACTTC.

This clonotype was seen ten or more times. V and J are TRBV9 and TRBJ2-3; a possible D gene is TRBD2 (6 bases). The CDR3 is 15 amino acids. Germline V gives CDR1 SGDLS, CDR2 YYNGEE. Trimming shortened V by 0 bases and J by 9 bases, and 17 bases separated the two germline ends. CDR3 region: CASSVVEGRSGTQYF. The CDR3 nucleotides read TGTGCCAGCAGCGTAGTGGAGGGGAGGAGCGGGACGCAGTATTTT.

The table lists this clonotype with many counts. J is TRBJ2-1 and V is TRBV20-1; perhaps D is TRBD1 or TRBD2 (6 bases each). Germline assignment: CDR1 DFQATT and CDR2 SNEGSKA (reference sequence). This CDR3 comprises 14 residues. Trimming pared 8 bases from V and 0 bases from J, leaving 14 bases between. CDR3 nucleotide sequence: TGCAGTCCTTTAGCGGACAGCTCCTACAATGAGCAGTTCTTC. It encodes CSPLADSSYNEQFF.

This chain uses TRBV7-9 with TRBJ2-2; a possible D gene is TRBD1 (5 bases). Trimming stripped 4 bases from V and 3 bases from J, with 12 bases between. Germline CDR1 SEHNR, CDR2 FQNEAQ (reference sequence). The CDR3 totals 15 residues. The CDR3 DNA reads TGTGCCAGCAGCTCGGTGACAGAGTACACCGGGGAGCTGTTTTTT. This translates into CASSSVTEYTGELFF.

Many counts were recorded for this clonotype. The genes are TRBV3-1 and TRBJ2-1; 9 bases fit TRBD2. Trimming removed 4 bases from V and 3 bases from J; junction bases left unmatched: 4. Germline CDR1 is LGHDT and CDR2 is YNNKEL (reference sequence). The CDR3 has 15 amino acids. CDR3: CASSLSGGLYNEQFF. DNA for the CDR3: TGTGCCAGCAGCCTTAGCGGGGGTCTCTACAATGAGCAGTTCTTC.

This clonotype has at least ten counts. The genes are TRBV5-1 and TRBJ2-2, with D perhaps TRBD1 (5 bases). Trimming stripped 0 bases from V and 4 bases from J, with 10 bases between. Per the germline V gene, CDR1 is SGHRS and CDR2 is YFSETQ. The CDR3 is 15 residues long. The CDR3 DNA sequence: TGCGCCAGCAGCTTGGAAGGGGTTGGCACCGGGGAGCTGTTTTTT. It specifies CASSLEGVGTGELFF.

This clonotype was seen more than once but under ten times. The V call is TRBV4-2, the J call TRBJ1-2; possibly TRBD1 for D (5 bases). Trimming cost V 0 bases and J 9 bases, with 11 bases left between them. The CDR3 length is 13 residues. CDR1 LGHNA and CDR2 YNFKEQ come from the germline V gene. DNA of the CDR3: TGTGCCAGCAGCCAAGATGCAGGGAATAGCTACACCTTC. This translates into CASSQDAGNSYTF.

This clonotype occurred a few times. The V call is TRBV6-1, the J call TRBJ2-7; 10 bases match TRBD2. V lost 1 base to trimming and J lost 0 bases; unmatched junction nucleotides: 3. The CDR3 loop spans 16 amino acids. The V gene's germline CDR1 is MNHNS and CDR2 SASEGT. Written as DNA, the CDR3 is TGTGCCAGCAGTGAAGAACTAGCGGGGCTCTCCTACGAGCAGTACTTC. Protein: CASSEELAGLSYEQYF.

This clonotype was recorded at least ten times. The chain employs TRBV5-1 and TRBJ2-1; 10 nucleotides line up with TRBD1. V was pared by 0 bases and J by 9 bases, with 9 bases of the junction left unmatched. This CDR3 spans 16 amino acids. Looked up from germline, CDR1 is SGHRS and CDR2 is YFSETQ. CDR3 bases: TGCGCCAGCAGCTTGGGGGACAGGGGCTTTAGGGGTGAGCAGTTCTTC. Its translation is CASSLGDRGFRGEQFF.

This clonotype has a count of ten or more. This chain joins TRBV7-9 and TRBJ2-7, with D hard to call. V was pared by 5 bases and J by 5 bases, with 13 bases between. The CDR3 runs 13 residues. Germline CDR1 reads SEHNR; CDR2 reads FQNEAQ (reference sequence). CDR3: CASSPFGINEQYF. In DNA form, the CDR3 reads TGTGCCAGCAGCCCCTTTGGGATCAACGAGCAGTACTTC. Full variable domain (missing parts from reference TRBV7-9 and TRBJ2-7): DTGVSQNPRHKITKRGQNVTFRCDPISEHNRLYWYRQTLGQGPEFLTYFQNEAQLEKSRLLSDRFSAERPKGSFSTLEIQRTEQGDSAMYLCASSPFGINEQYFGPGTRLTVT.

This clonotype was counted a few times. It may be a read error: a sequence one base away is much more abundant. The rearrangement joins TRBV27 to TRBJ2-1; no clear D. The CDR3 length is 15 residues. In germline, CDR1 is MNHEY, CDR2 SMNVEV (reference sequence). The CDR3 region has the DNA TGTACCAGCAGTAACGGCACACTACCTTACAATGAGCAGTTCTTC. Translation: CTSSNGTLPYNEQFF.

This clonotype occurred a few times. The V and J genes are TRBV5-1 and TRBJ2-5, with D possibly TRBD1 on 5 matching bases. This CDR3 has 18 amino acids. CDR1 and CDR2 from the germline V gene are SGHRS and YFSETQ. The V end was cut by 4 bases, the J end by 1 base, with 23 bases between. CDR3 sequence reads: CASSIDRTSQGTQETQYF. The CDR3 DNA reads TGCGCCAGCAGCATTGACCGTACAAGCCAGGGAACCCAAGAGACCCAGTACTTC.

This clonotype showed up many times. The chain carries TRBV6-1 and TRBJ2-5; no clear D. Germline V gene data show CDR1 as MNHNS and CDR2 as SASEGT. Trimming took off 8 bases at V and 0 bases at J, with 13 bases between the two ends. The length of the CDR3 is 14 residues. The CDR3 region has the DNA TGTGCCAGCCGATCCTCAGGAAACCAAGAGACCCAGTACTTC. Amino acids: CASRSSGNQETQYF.

This clonotype was picked up many times. The chain couples TRBV12-3 or TRBV12-4 to TRBJ2-1, with a tentative D call TRBD2 (7 bases). V shed 5 bases and J shed 1 base, with 12 bases lying between them. This CDR3 has 15 amino acids. CDR3 DNA sequence: TGTGCCAGCAGTCGGGGGGCTGCATCCTACAATGAGCAGTTCTTC. This codes for CASSRGAASYNEQFF.